This entry lists 25 T cell receptor beta chains sequenced from one sample in a study of blood T cell repertoires in COVID-19. Here immunoSEQ multiplex PCR was the method, and the copy in TCRdb shows in-frame clones only, minus some. The table includes almost 200,000 clones, 86% detected once. The sample taken for sequencing was peripheral blood. The receptors derive from an older woman with acute or convalescent COVID-19.

This chain connects TRBV7-2 to TRBJ1-1, with D maybe TRBD1 (5 bases). Trimming removed 6 bases at V and 3 bases at J, with 17 bases between. CDR1 and CDR2 from the germline V gene are SGHTA and FQGNSA. The length of the CDR3 is 15 residues. The CDR3 DNA reads TGTGCCAGCAGACCCCGCGTTGGCAGGGACACTGAAGCTTTCTTT. It yields the protein CASRPRVGRDTEAFF.

This clone was observed a few times. This chain joins TRBV5-5 and TRBJ2-5; TRBD1 is a possible D gene (6 bases). This CDR3 has 15 amino acids. Germline assignment: CDR1 SGHKS and CDR2 YYEKEE (reference sequence). The ends were cut back, 4 bases at V and 1 base at J, with 14 bases in the middle. CDR3 nucleotide sequence: TGTGCCAGCAGCATACAAAGGGGGTTCCAAGAGACCCAGTACTTC. Translating gives CASSIQRGFQETQYF.

The rearrangement joins TRBV6-5 to TRBJ2-1; tentative D call: TRBD2 (5 bases). CDR1 is MNHEY, CDR2 SVGAGI, per germline. The CDR3 is made up of 13 amino acids. With 6 bases removed from V and 11 bases from J, the gap between germline ends came to 17 bases. Here the CDR3 DNA reads TGTGCCAGCAGCCAACAGCCCCTCGGGAAGCAGTTCTTC. Translation: CASSQQPLGKQFF.

J is TRBJ2-1 and V is TRBV7-7; 7 bases match TRBD1. V shed 5 bases, J shed 1 base, and the junction held 8 bases outside the gene matches. The V gene's germline CDR1 is SSHAT and CDR2 FNYEAQ (reference sequence). The CDR3 is 16 amino acids. The CDR3 sequence: CASSATTGKSYNEQFF. The CDR3 DNA follows: TGTGCCAGCAGCGCTACGACAGGGAAGTCCTACAATGAGCAGTTCTTC.

This chain connects TRBV4-3 to TRBJ2-7; 11 nucleotides match TRBD2. The V gene end was trimmed by 4 bases and the J gene end by 0 bases; junction bases not matched to a gene: 5. CDR1 and CDR2 from the germline V gene are LGHNA and YSLEER. CDR3 length: 16 residues. The CDR3 region is CASSRRLAGSSYEQYF. For the CDR3, the DNA is TGCGCCAGCAGCCGTCGACTAGCGGGAAGCTCCTACGAGCAGTACTTC.

The genes are TRBV27 and TRBJ2-5, with 7 bases identical to TRBD2. V dropped 6 bases and J dropped 5; count of bases not matched to a gene: 6. From germline, CDR1 is MNHEY and CDR2 SMNVEV (reference sequence). The CDR3 contains 13 residues. The CDR3 sequence: CASRAWGGETQYF. The DNA of the CDR3 is TGTGCCAGCAGGGCTTGGGGGGGGGAGACCCAGTACTTC.

The genes are TRBV11-2 and TRBJ2-3; D is undetermined. Between the trimmed V and J ends, which lost 5 bases and 3 bases, there was a span of 9 bases. The CDR3 spans 13 residues. Germline V CDR1 and CDR2: SGHAT, FQNNGV. CDR3: CASSPPGTDTQYF. Here the CDR3 DNA reads TGTGCCAGCAGCCCCCCCGGGACAGATACGCAGTATTTT.

This clone was seen once. This rearrangement joins TRBV6-6 to TRBJ2-7; 8 bases are a match to TRBD2. The V gene end was trimmed by 6 bases and the J gene end by 1 base; junction bases not matched to a gene: 5. The CDR3 runs to 14 residues. CDR1 is MNHNY, CDR2 SVGAGI, per germline (reference sequence). The chain's CDR3 is CASRTGTRSYEQYF. The CDR3 region has the DNA TGTGCCAGCAGGACCGGGACTAGGTCCTACGAGCAGTACTTC.

This clone was found a few times. The V call is TRBV6-5, the J call TRBJ1-5, with D perhaps matching TRBD1 (5 bases). Germline V CDR1 and CDR2: MNHEY, SVGAGI. The V end lost 6 bases, the J end lost 4 bases, and 16 bases lay between the germline ends. CDR3 length equals 15 residues. In DNA form, the CDR3 reads TGTGCCAGCAGAGTGGGGGGAGTTGGTAATCAGCCCCAGCATTTT. Translation gives CASRVGGVGNQPQHF.

The chain couples TRBV27 to TRBJ1-6; 7 bases align to TRBD1. Germline values: CDR1 MNHEY, CDR2 SMNVEV (reference sequence). This CDR3 is built from 13 residues. V lost 4 bases, J lost 10 bases, and 4 bases stayed unmatched. This chain's CDR3 is CASSSTGWSPLHF. CDR3 nucleotides: TGTGCCAGCAGTTCGACAGGGTGGTCACCCCTCCACTTT.

This chain links TRBV29-1 with TRBJ2-7, with TRBD1 identical over 9 bases. After removal of 6 bases from V and 2 bases from J, the junction contained 5 bases not matched to a gene. This CDR3 has 13 amino acids. The germline V gene has CDR1 SQVTM and CDR2 ANQGSEA. The DNA for the CDR3 is TGCAGCGTACCGGGACAGGGAACCTACGAGCAGTACTTC. This gives the protein CSVPGQGTYEQYF.

The chain has TRBV2 and TRBJ2-7; TRBD1 agrees at 7 bases. V lost 6 bases and J lost 3; bases outside the gene matches: 11. The CDR3 contains 15 residues. Germline V gene data show CDR1 as SNHLY and CDR2 as FYNNEI. CDR3: CASSVGTVGDYEQYF. CDR3 DNA: TGTGCCAGCAGCGTCGGGACAGTTGGAGACTACGAGCAGTACTTC.

On this clone: Other DNA sequences of this sample code for an identical CDR3. V and J are TRBV6-5 and TRBJ2-3; 8 nucleotides match TRBD1. The CDR3 covers 13 residues. CDR1 and CDR2 (germline): MNHEY, SVGAGI. The ends lost 7 bases at V and 4 bases at J; junction bases unmatched: 4. CDR3: CASTPGGADTQYF. The DNA of the CDR3 is TGTGCCAGCACCCCAGGGGGCGCAGATACGCAGTATTTT.

The CDR3 nucleotides read TGTGCCACCAGTGGAACCGGTTCAAACATTCAGTACTTC. It translates to CATSGTGSNIQYF. The V and J genes are TRBV24-1 and TRBJ2-4; D remains ambiguous. The V end was cut by 5 bases, the J end by 6 bases, with 10 bases between. From germline, CDR1 is KGHDR and CDR2 SFDVKD. This CDR3 spans 13 amino acids.

The chain is built from TRBV29-1 and TRBJ1-1; 9 bases line up with TRBD1. CDR1 SQVTM and CDR2 ANQGSEA come from the germline V gene. V trimming: 6 bases; J trimming: 4 bases; junction bases outside the gene matches: 6. The CDR3 is 13 amino acids. CDR3 sequence: CSVADRGSTEAFF. The DNA of the CDR3 is TGCAGCGTCGCGGACAGGGGATCCACTGAAGCTTTCTTT.

The V call is TRBV12-5, the J call TRBJ1-1; D perhaps matches TRBD1 (6 bases). This CDR3 contains 13 residues. The V end was cut by 6 bases, the J end by 6 bases, with 14 bases between. Germline CDR1 reads LGHNT; CDR2 reads FRNRAP. The CDR3 DNA sequence: TGTGCTAGTGGCCCTACAGGGTTGGCTGAAGCTTTCTTT. The encoded protein is CASGPTGLAEAFF. The full variable domain, its missing parts supplied by reference TRBV12-5 and TRBJ1-1, is DARVTQTPRHKVTEMGQEVTMRCQPILGHNTVFWYRQTMMQGLELLAYFRNRAPLDDSGMPKDRFSAEMPDATLATLKIQPSEPRDSAVYFCASGPTGLAEAFFGQGTRLTVV.

The J gene is TRBJ2-5, the V gene TRBV28; D uncertain. The germline V gene encodes CDR1 MDHEN and CDR2 SYDVKM. Trimming took 1 base from V and 5 from J, leaving 5 bases between them. The CDR3 is made up of 12 amino acids. The chain's CDR3 is CASSLYQETQYF. The CDR3 DNA follows: TGTGCCAGCAGTTTATATCAGGAGACCCAGTACTTC. Filled out from reference TRBV28 and TRBJ2-5, the complete variable domain reads DVKVTQSSRYLVKRTGEKVFLECVQDMDHENMFWYRQDPGLGLRLIYFSYDVKMKEKGDIPEGYSVSREKKERFSLILESASTNQTSMYLCASSLYQETQYFGPGTRLLVL.

V is TRBV5-6 and J is TRBJ2-3; perhaps TRBD2 as D (5 bases). V was pared by 4 bases and J by 2 bases, with 20 bases between. The CDR3 has 17 amino acids. Germline V lookup: CDR1 SGHDT, CDR2 YYEEEE. This chain's CDR3 is CASSRGIVGVPTDTQYF. In DNA form, the CDR3 reads TGTGCCAGCAGCCGAGGGATAGTTGGAGTCCCCACAGATACGCAGTATTTT.

V and J are TRBV11-2 and TRBJ2-1; 11 bases align to TRBD2. Unmatched junction bases numbered 7, after V lost 4 bases and J lost 8 bases. The CDR3 sequence is 15 residues long. Per germline, CDR1 SGHAT and CDR2 FQNNGV. The CDR3 loop reads CASSSLAGGPYEQFF. The DNA for the CDR3 is TGTGCCAGCAGCTCCTTAGCGGGAGGGCCCTATGAGCAGTTCTTC. Full variable domain (remainder filled in from reference TRBV11-2 and TRBJ2-1): EAGVAQSPRYKIIEKRQSVAFWCNPISGHATLYWYQQILGQGPKLLIQFQNNGVVDDSQLPKDRFSAERLKGVDSTLKIQPAKLEDSAVYLCASSSLAGGPYEQFFGPGTRLTVL.

This sequence joins TRBV25-1 and TRBJ2-3; weak D call: TRBD1 (5 bases). The germline V gene encodes CDR1 MGHDK and CDR2 SYGVNS. V lost 2 bases to trimming and J lost 3 bases, with 15 bases between them. This CDR3 comprises 16 residues. The CDR3 DNA reads as TGTGCCAGCAGTGAAATCGGCAGGGTAGGGACAGATACGCAGTATTTT. It encodes CASSEIGRVGTDTQYF.

The rearrangement links TRBV3-1 (or the pseudogene TRBV3-2) to TRBJ1-1, with D uncertain. CDR3 length equals 14 residues. V lost 2 bases and J 5 bases, leaving 12 bases between the germline ends. From germline, CDR1 is LGHDT and CDR2 YNNKEL (reference sequence). This CDR3 reads CASSQLGVRTEAFF. Here the CDR3 DNA reads TGTGCCAGCAGCCAACTCGGGGTGCGGACTGAAGCTTTCTTT.

The gene calls are TRBV5-1 and TRBJ2-7; D perhaps matches TRBD2 (6 bases). CDR3 length: 15 amino acids. Trimming took 0 bases from V and 3 from J, leaving 13 bases between them. Germline loops: CDR1 SGHRS, CDR2 YFSETQ. Here the CDR3 DNA reads TGCGCCAGCAGCTTGGTAGTCGCGGGGAGCTACGAGCAGTACTTC. Translating gives CASSLVVAGSYEQYF.

This chain uses TRBV5-1 with TRBJ2-1; perhaps TRBD2 as D (5 bases). Deletions cut 1 base from V and 9 bases from J, with 11 bases between. Germline-derived CDR1 and CDR2 are SGHRS and YFSETQ. This CDR3 region has 13 residues. This CDR3 reads CASSLYGVGEQFF. CDR3 nucleotides: TGCGCCAGCAGCTTGTACGGGGTTGGTGAGCAGTTCTTC.

The chain's CDR3 is CASSTGGVTGELFF. In DNA, the CDR3 is TGCGCCAGTTCGACAGGGGGTGTCACCGGGGAGCTGTTTTTT. The rearrangement links TRBV10-1 to TRBJ2-2; 9 nucleotides line up with TRBD1. The CDR3 is made up of 14 amino acids. The trim removed 9 bases at V and 4 bases at J, leaving 6 bases unmatched. Germline lookup yields CDR1 WNHNN and CDR2 SYGVQD (reference sequence).

The chain has TRBV5-6 and TRBJ2-3; D perhaps matches TRBD1 (6 bases). The germline V gene encodes CDR1 SGHDT and CDR2 YYEEEE. V gave up 2 bases and J gave up 1 base, with 11 bases separating them. CDR3 length equals 15 residues. The CDR3 coding sequence is TGTGCCAGCAGCTTAAACCGACAGGGCACAGATACGCAGTATTTT. This codes for CASSLNRQGTDTQYF.